This T cell receptor (beta chain) was recorded in a study of blood T cell repertoires in COVID-19. Background on the study: Whether acute or convalescent, the COVID-19 samples came from the United States, Italy and Spain. In each case, the material was cDNA or gDNA derived from T cells, B-cell-depleted T cells, or PBMCs.

The authors' processing: Quantification of nucleated cells was approximated via reference gene primer amplification. Assay used: immunoSEQ multiplex PCR; TCRdb lists only in-frame clones, some missing. The DNA gave D and trimming, while V, J and clone size come from that table. The table records 85,000 to 120,000 clones, roughly 84% of them present only once. The source is a human donor in a cohort sampled during active COVID-19. Sequenced input: peripheral blood.

CDR3 in DNA: TGTGCCATCAGTGTTGGGCAGTTCTATGGCTACACCTTC. This sequence encodes CAISVGQFYGYTF. The rearrangement uses TRBV10-3 and TRBJ1-2; D unclear. CDR1 is ENHRY and CDR2 is SYGVKD in the germline V gene. Between the trimmed V and J ends, which lost 4 bases and 4 bases, there was a span of 10 bases. This CDR3 is 13 amino acids long.